The 9 T cell receptor beta chains given below trace back to one sample, sequenced in a study of blood T cell repertoires in COVID-19. Data came from immunoSEQ multiplex PCR; TCRdb stores just in-frame clones and leaves some out. The table includes about 200,000 clones, about 82% detected once. The sample comprised PBMCs or T cells enriched from blood (not recorded which). Source of these receptors: a man between 40 and 49 years old with acute COVID-19.

This sequence joins TRBV5-1 and TRBJ2-1, with TRBD2 identical over 14 bases. CDR3 size: 16 residues. V lost 0 bases, J lost 9 bases, and 5 bases stayed unmatched. The germline gives CDR1 SGHRS, CDR2 YFSETQ. CDR3 sequence reads: CASSLAGTSGSFEQFF. The CDR3 DNA sequence: TGCGCCAGCAGCTTGGCCGGGACTAGCGGGAGTTTTGAGCAGTTCTTC.

This chain links TRBV27 with TRBJ2-2, with 8 bases fitting TRBD1. Looked up from germline, CDR1 is MNHEY and CDR2 is SMNVEV (reference sequence). The CDR3 length is 13 residues. J gave up 4 bases and V 11 bases, and 6 bases lay outside the gene matches. The CDR3 bases are TGTGCCTCGAGGACAGGGACCACCGGGGAGCTGTTTTTT. Its translation is CASRTGTTGELFF.

The J gene is TRBJ1-5, the V gene TRBV30; no definite D call. This CDR3 is built from 13 residues. Trimming removed 0 bases from V and 7 bases from J, with 10 bases in between. Germline V lookup: CDR1 GTSNPN, CDR2 SVGIG (reference sequence). The CDR3 nucleotides are TGTGCCTGGAGTGTAACCGGCGGGCAGCCCCAGCATTTT. The encoded protein is CAWSVTGGQPQHF. Variable domain in full (rest from reference TRBV30 and TRBJ1-5): SQTIHQWPATLVQPVGSPLSLECTVEGTSNPNLYWYRQAAGRGLQLLFYSVGIGQISSEVPQNLSASRPQDRQFILSSKKLLLSDSGFYLCAWSVTGGQPQHFGDGTRLSIL.

The chain carries TRBV19 and TRBJ2-6, with D perhaps TRBD1 (7 bases). Germline values: CDR1 LNHDA, CDR2 SQIVND (reference sequence). V was trimmed by 3 bases and J by 2 bases, leaving 11 bases between them. The CDR3 length is 16 residues. CDR3 nucleotides: TGTGCCAGTAGTATCCTCAGGGGGGCTGGGGCCAACGTCCTGACTTTC. Protein: CASSILRGAGANVLTF.

J is TRBJ2-3 and V is TRBV7-2; 8 bases match TRBD2. The CDR3 loop spans 15 amino acids. With V trimmed by 7 bases and J by 8 bases, 14 bases remained unmatched. The V gene's germline CDR1 is SGHTA and CDR2 FQGNSA. The CDR3 here is CASTVKGGRLGTQYF. The CDR3 DNA reads TGTGCCAGCACCGTGAAGGGCGGGAGGTTGGGTACGCAGTATTTT. Variable domain in full (rest from reference TRBV7-2 and TRBJ2-3): GAGVSQSPSNKVTEKGKDVELRCDPISGHTALYWYRQSLGQGLEFLIYFQGNSAPDKSGLPSDRFSAERTGGSVSTLTIQRTQQEDSAVYLCASTVKGGRLGTQYFGPGTRLTVL.

The chain is built from TRBV30 and TRBJ1-6; 9 bases fit TRBD1. V was pared by 5 bases and J by 7 bases, with 6 bases of the junction left unmatched. The CDR3 runs 14 residues. CDR1 and CDR2 (germline): GTSNPN, SVGIG (reference sequence). CDR3: CAWGSGQGNSPLHF. For the CDR3, the DNA is TGTGCCTGGGGCTCGGGACAGGGAAATTCACCCCTCCACTTT.

Concerning this clone itself: An end of the junction differs from the germline gene, which may be a read error. The rearrangement links TRBV7-9 to TRBJ2-4, with TRBD2 identical over 7 bases. This CDR3 comprises 9 residues. From germline, CDR1 is SEHNR and CDR2 FQNEAQ (reference sequence). As DNA, the CDR3 is TGTGCCAGCAGCCTCTCGGGGGGTTTC. Translating it yields CASSLSGGF.

The V call is TRBV5-6, the J call TRBJ2-7; the match to TRBD2 covers 7 bases. CDR1 is SGHDT, CDR2 YYEEEE, per germline. After removal of 6 bases from V and 3 bases from J, the junction contained 3 bases not matched to a gene. This CDR3 comprises 12 residues. The CDR3 coding sequence is TGTGCCAGCACTGGGGAGGGCTACGAGCAGTACTTC. Translated: CASTGEGYEQYF.

The chain employs TRBV16 and TRBJ1-2, with D uncertain. CDR1 is KGHSY and CDR2 is FQNENV in the germline V gene. Between the trimmed V and J ends, which lost 2 bases and 4 bases, there was a span of 5 bases. CDR3 size: 12 residues. CDR3 bases: TGTGCCAGCAGCCAACTGGCCTATGGCTACACCTTC. Translation gives CASSQLAYGYTF.